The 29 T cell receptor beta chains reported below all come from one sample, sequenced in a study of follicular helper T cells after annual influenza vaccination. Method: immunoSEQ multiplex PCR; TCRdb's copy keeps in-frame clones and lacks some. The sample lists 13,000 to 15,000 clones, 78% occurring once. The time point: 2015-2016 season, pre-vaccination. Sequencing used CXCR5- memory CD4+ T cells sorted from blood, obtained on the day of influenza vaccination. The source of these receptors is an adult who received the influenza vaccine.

This chain's CDR3 is CASSLGELRYQETQYF. CDR3 coding DNA: TGTGCCAGCAGCTTGGGGGAGTTAAGGTACCAAGAGACCCAGTACTTC. The chain links TRBV7-2 to TRBJ2-5, with D perhaps matching TRBD1 or TRBD2 (5 bases each). Trimming took off 3 bases at V and 0 bases at J, with 14 bases between the two ends. Per the germline V gene, CDR1 is SGHTA and CDR2 is FQGNSA. The CDR3 consists of 16 residues. Complete variable domain (other parts from reference TRBV7-2 and TRBJ2-5): GAGVSQSPSNKVTEKGKDVELRCDPISGHTALYWYRQSLGQGLEFLIYFQGNSAPDKSGLPSDRFSAERTGGSVSTLTIQRTQQEDSAVYLCASSLGELRYQETQYFGPGTRLLVL.

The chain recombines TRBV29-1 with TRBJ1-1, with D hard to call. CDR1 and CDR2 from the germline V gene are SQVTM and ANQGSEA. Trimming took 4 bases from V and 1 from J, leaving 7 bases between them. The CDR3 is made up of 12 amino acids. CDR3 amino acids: CSVVRGNTEAFF. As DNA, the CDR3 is TGCAGCGTTGTAAGAGGGAACACTGAAGCTTTCTTT.

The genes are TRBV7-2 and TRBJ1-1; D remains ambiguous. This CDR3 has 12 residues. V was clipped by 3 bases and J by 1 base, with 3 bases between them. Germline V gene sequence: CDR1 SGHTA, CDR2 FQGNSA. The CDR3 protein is CASSFKNTEAFF. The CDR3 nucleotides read TGTGCCAGCAGCTTCAAGAACACTGAAGCTTTCTTT.

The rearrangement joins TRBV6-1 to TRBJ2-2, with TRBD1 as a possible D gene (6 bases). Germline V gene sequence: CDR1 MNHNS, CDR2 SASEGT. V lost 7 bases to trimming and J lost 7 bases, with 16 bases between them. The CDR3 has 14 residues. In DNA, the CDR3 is TGTGCCAGCACAAGGGGGTATATGGGCGGGGAGCTGTTTTTT. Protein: CASTRGYMGGELFF.

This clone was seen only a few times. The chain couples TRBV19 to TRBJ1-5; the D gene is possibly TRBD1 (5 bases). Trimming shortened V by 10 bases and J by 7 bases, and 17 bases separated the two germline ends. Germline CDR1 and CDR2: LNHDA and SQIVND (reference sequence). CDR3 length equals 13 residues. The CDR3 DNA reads TGTGCCACCGAGACAGAACGGGGACAGCCCCAGCATTTT. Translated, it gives CATETERGQPQHF.

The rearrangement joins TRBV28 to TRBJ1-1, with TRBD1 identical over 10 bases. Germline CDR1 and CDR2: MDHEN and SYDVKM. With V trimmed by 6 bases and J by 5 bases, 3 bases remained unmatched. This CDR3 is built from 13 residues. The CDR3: CASRGQGETEAFF. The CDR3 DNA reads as TGTGCCAGCAGAGGACAGGGGGAAACTGAAGCTTTCTTT.

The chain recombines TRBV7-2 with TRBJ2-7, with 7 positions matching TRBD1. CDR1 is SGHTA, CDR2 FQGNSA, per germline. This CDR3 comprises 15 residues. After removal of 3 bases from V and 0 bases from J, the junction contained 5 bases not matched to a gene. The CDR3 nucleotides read TGTGCCAGCAGCTTTCAACAGGGGAGCTCCTACGAGCAGTACTTC. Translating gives CASSFQQGSSYEQYF.

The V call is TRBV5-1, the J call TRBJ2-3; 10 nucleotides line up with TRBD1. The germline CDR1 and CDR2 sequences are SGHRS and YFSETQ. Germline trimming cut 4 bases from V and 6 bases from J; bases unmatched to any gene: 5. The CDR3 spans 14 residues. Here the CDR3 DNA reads TGCGCCAGCAGCGTCGGGACAGGGGCTGATACGCAGTATTTT. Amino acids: CASSVGTGADTQYF.

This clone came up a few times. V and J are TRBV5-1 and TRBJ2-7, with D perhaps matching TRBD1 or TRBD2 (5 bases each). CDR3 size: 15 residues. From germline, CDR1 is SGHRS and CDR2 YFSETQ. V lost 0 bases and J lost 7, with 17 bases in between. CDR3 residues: CASSLASGTMGEQYF. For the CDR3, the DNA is TGCGCCAGCAGCTTGGCGTCAGGGACCATGGGTGAGCAGTACTTC.

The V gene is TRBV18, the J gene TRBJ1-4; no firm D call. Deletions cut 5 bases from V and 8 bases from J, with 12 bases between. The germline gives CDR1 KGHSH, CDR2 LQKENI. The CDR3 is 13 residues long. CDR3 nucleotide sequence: TGTGCCAGCTCAACCGGGATCAAGGAAAAACTGTTTTTT. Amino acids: CASSTGIKEKLFF.

CDR3 sequence reads: CASSEETLLTSTDTQYF. Written as DNA, the CDR3 is TGTGCCAGCAGTGAAGAAACTCTGCTCACTAGCACAGATACGCAGTATTTT. This chain joins TRBV2 and TRBJ2-3; D gene ambiguous. V dropped 1 base and J dropped 0 bases, with 14 bases sitting between them. The CDR3 totals 17 residues. In germline, CDR1 is SNHLY, CDR2 FYNNEI.

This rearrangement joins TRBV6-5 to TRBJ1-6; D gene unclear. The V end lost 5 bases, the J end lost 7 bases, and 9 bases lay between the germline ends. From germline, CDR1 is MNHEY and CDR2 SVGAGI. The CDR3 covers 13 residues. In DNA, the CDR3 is TGTGCCAGCAGTCTAACGGGGAATTCACCCCTCCACTTT. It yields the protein CASSLTGNSPLHF.

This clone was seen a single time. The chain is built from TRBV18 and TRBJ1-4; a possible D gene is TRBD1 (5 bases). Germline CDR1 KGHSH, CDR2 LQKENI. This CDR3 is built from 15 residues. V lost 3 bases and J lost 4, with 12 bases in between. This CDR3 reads CASSPRDGHNEKLFF. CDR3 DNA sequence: TGTGCCAGCTCACCGCGGGACGGACATAATGAAAAACTGTTTTTT.

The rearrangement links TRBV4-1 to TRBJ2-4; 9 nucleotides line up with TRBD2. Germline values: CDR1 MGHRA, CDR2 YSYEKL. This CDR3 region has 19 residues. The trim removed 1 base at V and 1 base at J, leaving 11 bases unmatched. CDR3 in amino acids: CASSQAPAGGSGAKNIQYF. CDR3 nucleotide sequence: TGCGCCAGCAGCCAAGCACCAGCGGGGGGTTCGGGGGCCAAAAACATTCAGTACTTC.

CDR3 coding DNA: TGTGCCAGCAGCTATCAACAGGGGGCTATCTATGGCTACACCTTC. It is translated as CASSYQQGAIYGYTF. This rearrangement joins TRBV7-6 to TRBJ1-2, with TRBD1 identical over 9 bases. This CDR3 is built from 15 residues. Germline trimming cut 4 bases from V and 4 bases from J; bases unmatched to any gene: 7. Germline CDR1 reads SGHVS; CDR2 reads FNYEAQ.

The CDR3 loop reads CASSLGNRGLAEAFF. CDR3 coding DNA: TGTGCCAGCAGCTTAGGTAACAGGGGGCTGGCTGAAGCTTTCTTT. This chain uses TRBV7-9 with TRBJ1-1; 9 bases are shared with TRBD1. V lost 1 base and J lost 6; bases outside the gene matches: 6. There are 15 residues in the CDR3. CDR1 is SEHNR, CDR2 FQNEAQ, per germline (reference sequence). The variable domain in full, with the rest retrieved from reference TRBV7-9 and TRBJ1-1, is DTGVSQNPRHKITKRGQNVTFRCDPISEHNRLYWYRQTLGQGPEFLTYFQNEAQLEKSRLLSDRFSAERPKGSFSTLEIQRTEQGDSAMYLCASSLGNRGLAEAFFGQGTRLTVV.

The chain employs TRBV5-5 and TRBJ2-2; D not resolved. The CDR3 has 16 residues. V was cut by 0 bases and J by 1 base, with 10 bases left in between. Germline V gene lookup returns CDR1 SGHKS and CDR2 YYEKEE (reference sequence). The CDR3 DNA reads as TGTGCCAGCAGCTTGGTTAAGGAACAGAACACCGGGGAGCTGTTTTTT. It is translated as CASSLVKEQNTGELFF. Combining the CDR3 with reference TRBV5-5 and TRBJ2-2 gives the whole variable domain DAGVTQSPTHLIKTRGQQVTLRCSPISGHKSVSWYQQVLGQGPQFIFQYYEKEERGRGNFPDRFSARQFPNYSSELNVNALLLGDSALYLCASSLVKEQNTGELFFGEGSRLTVL.

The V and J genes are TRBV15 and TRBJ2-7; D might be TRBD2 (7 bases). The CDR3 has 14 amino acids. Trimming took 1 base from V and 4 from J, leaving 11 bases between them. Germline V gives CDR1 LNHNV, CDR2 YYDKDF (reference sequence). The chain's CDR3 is CATSRAGGPYEQYF. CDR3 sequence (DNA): TGTGCCACCAGCAGAGCGGGGGGCCCATACGAGCAGTACTTC.

The CDR3 reads CASSLGVSNTEAFF. The CDR3 DNA reads as TGTGCCAGCAGCTTAGGGGTTTCAAACACTGAAGCTTTCTTT. The V gene is TRBV7-2, the J gene TRBJ1-1; D is ambiguous. Germline-derived CDR1 and CDR2 are SGHTA and FQGNSA. Trimming pared 1 base from V and 2 bases from J, leaving 8 bases between. This CDR3 is 14 amino acids long. The whole variable domain, remainder taken from reference TRBV7-2 and TRBJ1-1, is GAGVSQSPSNKVTEKGKDVELRCDPISGHTALYWYRQSLGQGLEFLIYFQGNSAPDKSGLPSDRFSAERTGGSVSTLTIQRTQQEDSAVYLCASSLGVSNTEAFFGQGTRLTVV.

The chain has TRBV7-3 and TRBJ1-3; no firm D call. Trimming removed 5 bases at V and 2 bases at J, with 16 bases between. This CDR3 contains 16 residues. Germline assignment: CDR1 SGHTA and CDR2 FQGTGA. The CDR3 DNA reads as TGTGCCAGCAGCGCCGCGGGGATGGGAACTGGAAACACCATATATTTT. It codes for CASSAAGMGTGNTIYF.

CDR3 amino acids: CSVSGTGGDQPQHF. The CDR3 DNA follows: TGCAGCGTATCAGGGACAGGGGGAGATCAGCCCCAGCATTTT. The chain recombines TRBV29-1 with TRBJ1-5; 11 nucleotides line up with TRBD1. The CDR3 has 14 amino acids. J lost 5 bases, V lost 6 bases, and 6 bases had no gene match. Per the germline V gene, CDR1 is SQVTM and CDR2 is ANQGSEA.

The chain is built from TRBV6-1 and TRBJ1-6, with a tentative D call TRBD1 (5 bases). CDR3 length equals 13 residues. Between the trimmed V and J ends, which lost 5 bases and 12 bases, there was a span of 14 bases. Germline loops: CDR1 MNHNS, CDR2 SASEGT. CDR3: CASSIRDLRPLHF. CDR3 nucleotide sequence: TGTGCCAGCAGTATCCGGGACTTGAGACCCCTCCACTTT.

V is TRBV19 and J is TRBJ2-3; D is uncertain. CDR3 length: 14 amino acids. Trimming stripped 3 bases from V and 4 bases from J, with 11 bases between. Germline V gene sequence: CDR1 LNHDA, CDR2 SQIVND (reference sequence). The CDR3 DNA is TGTGCCAGTAGTATTGTCTCTCGCGCAGATACGCAGTATTTT. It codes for CASSIVSRADTQYF.

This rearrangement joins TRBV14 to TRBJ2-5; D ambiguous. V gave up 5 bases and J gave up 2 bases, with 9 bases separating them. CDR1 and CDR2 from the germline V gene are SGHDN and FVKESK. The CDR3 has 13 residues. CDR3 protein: CASSSLTQETQYF. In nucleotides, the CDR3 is TGTGCCAGCAGCTCCTTAACTCAAGAGACCCAGTACTTC.

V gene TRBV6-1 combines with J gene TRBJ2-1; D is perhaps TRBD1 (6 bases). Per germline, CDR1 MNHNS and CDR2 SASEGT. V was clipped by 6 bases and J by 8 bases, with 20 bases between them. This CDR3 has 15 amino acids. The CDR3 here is CASRERAGVGDEQFF. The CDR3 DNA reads TGTGCCAGCAGGGAGAGGGCAGGGGTTGGAGATGAGCAGTTCTTC.

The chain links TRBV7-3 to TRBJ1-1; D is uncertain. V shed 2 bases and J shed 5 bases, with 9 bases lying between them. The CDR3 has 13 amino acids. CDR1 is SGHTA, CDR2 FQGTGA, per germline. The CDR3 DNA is TGTGCCAGCAGCTTAGATCTGAGGACTGAAGCTTTCTTT. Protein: CASSLDLRTEAFF.

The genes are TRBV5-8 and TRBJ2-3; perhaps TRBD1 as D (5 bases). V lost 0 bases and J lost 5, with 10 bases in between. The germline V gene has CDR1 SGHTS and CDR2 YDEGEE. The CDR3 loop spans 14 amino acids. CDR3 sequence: CASSLGQSLDTQYF. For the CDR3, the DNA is TGTGCCAGCAGCTTGGGACAGAGCTTAGATACGCAGTATTTT.

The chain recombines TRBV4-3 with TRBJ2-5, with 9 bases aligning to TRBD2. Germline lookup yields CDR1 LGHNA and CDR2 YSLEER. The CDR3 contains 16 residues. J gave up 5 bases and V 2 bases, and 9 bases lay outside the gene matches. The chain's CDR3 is CASSQSPGTSWETQYF. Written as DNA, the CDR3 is TGCGCCAGCAGCCAATCGCCCGGGACTAGCTGGGAGACCCAGTACTTC.

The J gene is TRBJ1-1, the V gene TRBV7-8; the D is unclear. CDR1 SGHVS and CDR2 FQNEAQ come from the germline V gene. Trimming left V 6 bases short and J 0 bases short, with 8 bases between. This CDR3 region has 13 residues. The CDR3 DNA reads TGTGCCAGCAGGCGAGAATTGAACACTGAAGCTTTCTTT. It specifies CASRRELNTEAFF. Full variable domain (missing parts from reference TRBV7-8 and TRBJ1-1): GAGVSQSPRYKVAKRGQDVALRCDPISGHVSLFWYQQALGQGPEFLTYFQNEAQLDKSGLPSDRFFAERPEGSVSTLKIQRTQQEDSAVYLCASRRELNTEAFFGQGTRLTVV.